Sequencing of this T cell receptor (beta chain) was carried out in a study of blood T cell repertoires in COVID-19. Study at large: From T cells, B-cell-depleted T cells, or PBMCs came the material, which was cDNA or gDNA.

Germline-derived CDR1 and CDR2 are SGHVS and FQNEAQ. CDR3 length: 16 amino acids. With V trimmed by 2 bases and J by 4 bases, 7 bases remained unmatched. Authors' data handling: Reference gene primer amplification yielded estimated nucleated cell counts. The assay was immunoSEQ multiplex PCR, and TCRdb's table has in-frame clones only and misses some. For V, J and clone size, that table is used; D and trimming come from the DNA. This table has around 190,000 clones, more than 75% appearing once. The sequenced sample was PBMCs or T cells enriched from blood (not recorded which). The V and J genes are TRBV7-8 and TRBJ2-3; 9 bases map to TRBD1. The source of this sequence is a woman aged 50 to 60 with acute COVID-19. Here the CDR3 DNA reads TGTGCCAGCAGCTTAAGTAGGGACAGGGTCCCAGATACGCAGTATTTT. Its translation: CASSLSRDRVPDTQYF.